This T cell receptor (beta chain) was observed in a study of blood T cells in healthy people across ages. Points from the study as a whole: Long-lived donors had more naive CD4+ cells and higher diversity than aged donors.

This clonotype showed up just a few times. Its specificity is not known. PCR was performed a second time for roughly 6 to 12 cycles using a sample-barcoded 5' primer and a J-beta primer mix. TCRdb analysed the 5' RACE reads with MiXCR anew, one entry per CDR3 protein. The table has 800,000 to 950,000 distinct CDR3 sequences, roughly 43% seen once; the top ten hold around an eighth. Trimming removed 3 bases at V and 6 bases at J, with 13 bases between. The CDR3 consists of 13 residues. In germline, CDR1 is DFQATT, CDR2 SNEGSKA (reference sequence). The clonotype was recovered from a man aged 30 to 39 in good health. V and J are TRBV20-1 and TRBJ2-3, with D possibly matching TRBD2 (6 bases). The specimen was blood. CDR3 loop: CSARAGSEDTQYF. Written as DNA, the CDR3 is TGCAGTGCTAGGGCGGGGTCTGAGGATACGCAGTATTTT.